These T cell receptor beta chains were read from a single sample in a study of blood T cells in healthy people across ages. TCRdb processed the 5' RACE reads anew with MiXCR; each CDR3 protein has one entry. This table holds 950,000 to 1,200,000 distinct CDR3 sequences, more than 30% found once. The sequenced sample consisted of blood. These receptor sequences come from a man between 18 and 29 years old in good health. Each CDR3 is given with its conserved first and last residue. D genes are given only for firm matches. Rows may omit the clone size; those that give it use once, few, many or a size class.

clone_size d_call j_call v_call cdr3_aa cdr3_nt
- - TRBJ2-7 TRBV20-1 CSARDHRSEQYF TGCAGTGCTAGAGATCACCGTTCCGAGCAGTACTTC
- TRBD2 TRBJ2-1 TRBV20-1 CSAASGHYSYNEQFF TGCAGTGCAGCTAGCGGGCACTACTCCTACAATGAGCAGTTCTTC
few - TRBJ2-5 TRBV7-2 CASSLGGLVQETQYF TGTGCCAGCAGCTTAGGGGGGTTGGTCCAAGAGACCCAGTACTTC
few TRBD2 TRBJ2-1 TRBV4-3 CASSQLRGGYNEQFF TGCGCCAGCAGCCAACTACGCGGGGGTTACAATGAGCAGTTCTTC
few - TRBJ2-3 TRBV6-2/TRBV6-3 CASSRLQGHTQYF TGTGCCAGCAGCCGGCTACAAGGACATACGCAGTATTTT
- - TRBJ1-1 TRBV5-1 CASSITGFEGTEAFF TGCGCCAGCAGCATCACAGGGTTTGAGGGGACTGAAGCTTTCTTT
- - TRBJ1-2 TRBV6-6 CAVQQGDGYTF TGTGCCGTACAACAGGGAGATGGCTACACCTTC
- - TRBJ2-1 TRBV15 CATSVGDNEQFF TGTGCCACCAGTGTGGGGGACAATGAGCAGTTCTTC
- - TRBJ2-7 TRBV7-8 CASSLAQGHYEQYF TGTGCCAGCAGCTTAGCGCAGGGTCACTACGAGCAGTACTTC
few - TRBJ2-5 TRBV12-3/TRBV12-4 CASSPNLVTQYF TGTGCCAGCAGTCCCAACCTGGTGACCCAGTACTTC
few - TRBJ1-1 TRBV29-1 CSVEGGTEAFF TGCAGCGTTGAAGGGGGTACTGAAGCTTTCTTT
- - TRBJ2-3 TRBV5-1 CASSLRGHADTQYF TGCGCCAGCAGCTTGAGGGGCCATGCAGATACGCAGTATTTT
- TRBD1 TRBJ2-7 TRBV27 CASNALGQGSYGQYF TGTGCCAGCAACGCCCTCGGACAGGGGTCCTACGGGCAGTACTTC